The TCR beta chain described here comes from a study of T cells in Graves' hyperthyroidism and ophthalmopathy. The TCR beta CDR3 regions underwent amplification using RNA transcripts as the source. Carried out on the TCR CDR3, a first-round RT-PCR used the HTBI primer set. One entry per CDR3 protein, called by TCRdb with MiXCR from the multiplex PCR reads. The sample records hundreds of thousands of distinct CDR3 sequences, 20% to 25% being singletons. Only a few counts were recorded for this clonotype. Its matching antigen is unknown. This CDR3 has 16 amino acids. Germline V gives CDR1 SQVTM, CDR2 ANQGSEA. J gave up 7 bases and V 6 bases, and 17 bases lay outside the gene matches. Study findings and constraints: The blood repertoire included most of the expanded thyroid clonotypes above 0.001. Before onset, by a median of around 6.4 months, the model predicted ophthalmopathy.

Clinical Activity Scores of at least 3, NOSPECS grades of at least 4 and durations under 3 months characterized ophthalmopathy patients. The gene calls are TRBV29-1 and TRBJ1-1, with 10 bases fitting TRBD1. This clonotype was obtained from a woman aged 70-85 years with Graves' ophthalmopathy. Specimen: blood. This CDR3 reads CSVDPGQGLSGGEAFF. In DNA form, the CDR3 reads TGCAGCGTGGACCCGGGACAGGGGTTGAGTGGGGGTGAAGCTTTCTTT.